Detailed here is one T cell receptor beta chain. Its target is not known. This record belongs to a study of blood T cells in healthy people across ages. Study results and limitations: Researchers deemed the diversity estimates from one million T cells underestimates.

The use of a sample-barcoded 5' primer and a J-beta primer mix characterized a second PCR of 7 to 11 cycles. MiXCR was run by TCRdb on the 5' RACE reads, yielding one entry per CDR3 protein. This table holds approximately 290,000 distinct CDR3 sequences, roughly 27% found once. Donors gave 9 to 10 milliliters of peripheral blood apiece. The authors extracted at least 5.5 micrograms of total RNA per sample. The CDR3 has 13 residues. CDR1 and CDR2 from the germline V gene are MDHEN and SYDVKM. Sequencing input: blood. The chain uses TRBV28 and TRBJ2-1, with D unresolved. The J call may not be correct, given that the DNA end is closer to TRBJ2-7. The sequence was obtained from a woman in her 70s in good health. The CDR3, as DNA: TGTGCCAGCAGTTTCATGGAGTCCTACGAGCAGTACTTC. Translation gives CASSFMESYEQYF.